This TCR beta chain came from a study of cytomegalovirus exposure and HLA in healthy donors. Note on this clone: Its cognate antigen is unknown. Other DNA sequences in this specimen translate into the identical CDR3.

Findings and caveats of the study: According to a later analysis, donors in an Asian-associated ancestry cluster reportedly had fewer N-insertions than the roughly 660-donor mean. Excluded were some V segments that proved indistinguishable, including TRBV6-2 and TRBV6-3. Most of the CMV-associated TCR beta chains (in a later analysis) appeared to be HLA-restricted.

CDR1 is MDHEN and CDR2 is SYDVKM in the germline V gene. V was pared by 6 bases and J by 0 bases, with 15 bases between. CDR3 size: 17 residues. PCR employed 60 Vbeta and 13 Jbeta primers. Sequencing used immunoSEQ multiplex PCR; TCRdb keeps in-frame clones, though not all of them. Here the sample spans around 170,000 clones, just under 80% being singletons. The chain couples TRBV28 to TRBJ2-6, with TRBD1 as a possible D gene (5 bases). The TCR sequence derives from a woman in her fifties or sixties in good health and CMV-seropositive. Sequencing was done on a sample of PBMCs. Here the CDR3 DNA reads TGTGCCAGCAGGTTAAGGGGTTGGGGCTCTGGGGCCAACGTCCTGACTTTC. Translated: CASRLRGWGSGANVLTF. Full variable domain (outside the CDR3, taken from reference TRBV28 and TRBJ2-6): DVKVTQSSRYLVKRTGEKVFLECVQDMDHENMFWYRQDPGLGLRLIYFSYDVKMKEKGDIPEGYSVSREKKERFSLILESASTNQTSMYLCASRLRGWGSGANVLTFGAGSRLTVL.